This record looks at one T cell receptor (beta chain) sequence and its context. Profiling relied on immunoSEQ multiplex PCR, and the TCRdb table lists in-frame clones only, not all of them. The sample has 490,000 or so clones, approximately 87% seen once. These data belong to a study of blood T cell repertoires in COVID-19. Cohort placement rested on clinical history that participants reported themselves. The V and J ends lost 7 bases and 1 base respectively, with 9 bases between them. CDR3 size: 12 residues. Germline V gives CDR1 SQVTM, CDR2 ANQGSEA. Sequencing was carried out using PBMCs or T cells enriched from blood (not recorded which). This receptor was identified in a woman aged 40 to 55 who had recovered from COVID-19. V usage is TRBV29-1 and J usage is TRBJ2-3, with TRBD2 as a possible D gene (5 bases). The DNA for the CDR3 is TGCAGCGCGACGAGGGGCACAGATACGCAGTATTTT. Residues: CSATRGTDTQYF.